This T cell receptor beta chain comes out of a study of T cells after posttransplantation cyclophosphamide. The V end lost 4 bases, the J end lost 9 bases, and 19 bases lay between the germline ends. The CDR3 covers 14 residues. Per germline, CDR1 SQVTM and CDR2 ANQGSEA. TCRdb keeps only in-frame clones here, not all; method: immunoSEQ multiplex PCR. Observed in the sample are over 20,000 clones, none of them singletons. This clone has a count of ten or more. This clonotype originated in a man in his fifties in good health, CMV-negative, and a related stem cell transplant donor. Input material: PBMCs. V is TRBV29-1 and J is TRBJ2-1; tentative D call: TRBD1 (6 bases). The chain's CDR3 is CSVARGETLREQFF. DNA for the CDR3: TGCAGCGTTGCCAGGGGAGAAACGCTTCGTGAGCAGTTCTTC.